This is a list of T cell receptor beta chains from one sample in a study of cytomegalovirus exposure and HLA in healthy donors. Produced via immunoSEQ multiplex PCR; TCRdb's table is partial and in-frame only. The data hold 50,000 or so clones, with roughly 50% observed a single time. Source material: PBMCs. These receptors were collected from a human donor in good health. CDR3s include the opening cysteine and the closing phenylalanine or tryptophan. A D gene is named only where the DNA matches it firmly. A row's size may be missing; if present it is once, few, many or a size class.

CDR3: CSAHLTGTANNEQFF
DNA: TGCAGCGCCCATCTTACCGGGACAGCTAACAATGAGCAGTTCTTC
J: TRBJ2-1
V: TRBV29-1
size: -
D: TRBD1

CDR3: CASRTVASSYNSPLHF
DNA: TGTGCCAGCAGGACAGTTGCAAGCTCCTATAATTCACCCCTCCACTTT
J: TRBJ1-6
V: TRBV27
size: -
D: -

CDR3: CASSMARDFYGYTF
DNA: TGTGCCAGTAGTATGGCCCGGGACTTCTATGGCTACACCTTC
J: TRBJ1-2
V: TRBV19
size: -
D: -

CDR3: CATSRDFDRGYEQYF
DNA: TGTGCCACCAGCAGAGATTTCGACAGGGGCTACGAGCAGTACTTC
J: TRBJ2-7
V: TRBV15
size: once
D: TRBD1

CDR3: CSGSGAFF
DNA: TGTTCCGGTTCAGGAGCTTTCTTT
J: TRBJ1-1
V: TRBV7-9
size: -
D: -

CDR3: CASSQTSGTEAFF
DNA: TGTGCCAGCAGCCAGACAAGTGGGACTGAAGCTTTCTTT
J: TRBJ1-1
V: TRBV6-4
size: -
D: -

CDR3: CASSLEGQRGGIGDTQYF
DNA: TGTGCCAGCAGCTTGGAGGGGCAGCGGGGGGGCATTGGAGATACGCAGTATTTT
J: TRBJ2-3
V: TRBV5-4
size: -
D: TRBD2

CDR3: CSVEGTSGGVGETQYF
DNA: TGCAGCGTTGAGGGGACTAGCGGGGGGGTGGGCGAGACCCAGTACTTC
J: TRBJ2-5
V: TRBV29-1
size: -
D: TRBD2

CDR3: CASSPQSTYEQYF
DNA: TGTGCCAGCTCACCACAGAGCACCTACGAGCAGTACTTC
J: TRBJ2-7
V: TRBV18
size: few
D: -

CDR3: CASSWGDEAFF
DNA: TGTGCCAGCAGCTGGGGGGATGAAGCTTTCTTT
J: TRBJ1-1
V: TRBV5-6
size: few
D: -

CDR3: CASSRGTDYGYTF
DNA: TGTGCCAGTTCCCGCGGGACGGACTATGGCTACACCTTC
J: TRBJ1-2
V: TRBV10-3
size: few
D: -

CDR3: CASSFAGVRETQYF
DNA: TGTGCCAGCAGCTTTGCAGGGGTTCGAGAGACCCAGTACTTC
J: TRBJ2-5
V: TRBV7-8
size: -
D: -

CDR3: CASSNGLAGFTDTQYF
DNA: TGTGCCAGTAGTAACGGACTAGCGGGGTTCACAGATACGCAGTATTTT
J: TRBJ2-3
V: TRBV19
size: -
D: TRBD2

CDR3: CASSPYRGQSTGELFF
DNA: TGTGCCAGCAGCCCATACAGGGGGCAGAGCACCGGGGAGCTGTTTTTT
J: TRBJ2-2
V: TRBV5-8
size: -
D: TRBD1

CDR3: CASSPPELSKQAFF
DNA: TGTGCCAGCTCACCACCGGAGTTGTCTAAACAAGCTTTCTTT
J: TRBJ1-1
V: TRBV18
size: -
D: -

CDR3: CATAWAGGTNEKLFF
DNA: TGTGCTACCGCTTGGGCAGGGGGCACTAATGAAAAACTGTTTTTT
J: TRBJ1-4
V: TRBV12-5
size: few
D: TRBD1

CDR3: CASQGFYEQFF
DNA: TGTGCCAGCCAGGGTTTCTATGAGCAGTTCTTC
J: TRBJ2-1
V: TRBV25-1
size: few
D: -

CDR3: CASSLRDRGADTQYF
DNA: TGTGCCAGCAGCTTAAGGGACAGGGGCGCAGATACGCAGTATTTT
J: TRBJ2-3
V: TRBV7-9
size: -
D: TRBD1

CDR3: CASSLSGRGAYNEQFF
DNA: TGTGCCAGCAGTTTATCGGGCAGGGGAGCCTACAATGAGCAGTTCTTC
J: TRBJ2-1
V: TRBV28
size: -
D: -

CDR3: CASSRQETQYF
DNA: TGTGCCAGCAGCCGTCAAGAGACCCAGTACTTC
J: TRBJ2-5
V: TRBV7-9
size: once
D: -

CDR3: CAWETGGNIQYF
DNA: TGTGCCTGGGAGACAGGAGGTAACATTCAGTACTTC
J: TRBJ2-4
V: TRBV30
size: few
D: -

CDR3: CASSLRASYEQYF
DNA: TGTGCCAGCAGCTTAAGAGCCTCCTACGAGCAGTACTTC
J: TRBJ2-7
V: TRBV7-9
size: -
D: -

CDR3: CSVVLENRLTNTEAFF
DNA: TGCAGCGTTGTCTTGGAGAACAGGCTAACGAACACTGAAGCTTTCTTT
J: TRBJ1-1
V: TRBV29-1
size: -
D: -

CDR3: CASSAGGSTDTQYF
DNA: TGTGCCAGCAGCGCGGGGGGTAGCACAGATACGCAGTATTTT
J: TRBJ2-3
V: TRBV9
size: few
D: TRBD2

CDR3: CASSPGSGRGNSPLHF
DNA: TGTGCCAGCTCACCAGGGTCGGGGCGGGGTAATTCACCCCTCCACTTT
J: TRBJ1-6
V: TRBV18
size: few
D: -

CDR3: CASSRDTTYGSGNTIYF
DNA: TGCGCCAGCAGCCGGGACACCACCTACGGCTCTGGAAACACCATATATTTT
J: TRBJ1-3
V: TRBV5-1
size: -
D: -

CDR3: CATSRDPGPGEYNSPLHF
DNA: TGTGCCACCAGCAGAGATCCGGGACCAGGGGAATATAATTCACCCCTCCACTTT
J: TRBJ1-6
V: TRBV15
size: few
D: -

CDR3: CASSLDGSGGYNEQFF
DNA: TGTGCCAGCAGCTTAGATGGTAGCGGGGGCTACAATGAGCAGTTCTTC
J: TRBJ2-1
V: TRBV7-2
size: once
D: TRBD2

CDR3: CASSPMLSPHEQYF
DNA: TGTGCCAGCAGCCCTATGCTGAGCCCCCACGAGCAGTACTTC
J: TRBJ2-7
V: TRBV5-4
size: -
D: -

CDR3: CASSLGENQPQHF
DNA: TGCGCCAGCAGCTTGGGAGAGAATCAGCCCCAGCATTTT
J: TRBJ1-5
V: TRBV5-1
size: once
D: -

CDR3: CASSLAGWGETQYF
DNA: TGTGCCAGCAGCTTAGCGGGGTGGGGGGAGACCCAGTACTTC
J: TRBJ2-5
V: TRBV7-3
size: -
D: -

CDR3: CATSSPRRSLAATDTQYF
DNA: TGTGCCACCAGCAGCCCCCGGCGGTCCCTAGCGGCCACAGATACGCAGTATTTT
J: TRBJ2-3
V: TRBV15
size: -
D: TRBD2

CDR3: CASSQEANPRPYEQYF
DNA: TGCGCCAGCAGCCAAGAGGCCAACCCCCGTCCCTACGAGCAGTACTTC
J: TRBJ2-7
V: TRBV4-1
size: -
D: -

CDR3: CSEAFRAGVLEETQYF
DNA: TGCAGCGAAGCTTTTAGAGCGGGGGTGCTAGAAGAGACCCAGTACTTC
J: TRBJ2-5
V: TRBV29-1
size: -
D: TRBD2

CDR3: CASSYNGGYNYGYTF
DNA: TGTGCCAGCAGTTACAACGGGGGGTATAACTATGGCTACACCTTC
J: TRBJ1-2
V: TRBV6-5
size: -
D: -

CDR3: CASSFTKVGFYEQYF
DNA: TGTGCCAGCAGTTTTACTAAAGTCGGTTTCTACGAGCAGTACTTC
J: TRBJ2-7
V: TRBV7-9
size: few
D: -

CDR3: CASGSGTSNSPLHF
DNA: TGCGCCAGCGGCTCCGGGACATCTAATTCACCCCTCCACTTT
J: TRBJ1-6
V: TRBV5-1
size: few
D: -

CDR3: CASSRLAISTDTQYF
DNA: TGTGCCAGCAGCCGCCTAGCCATCAGCACAGATACGCAGTATTTT
J: TRBJ2-3
V: TRBV5-6
size: few
D: -

CDR3: CASSLKRGTEAFF
DNA: TGTGCCAGCAGCTTAAAAAGGGGCACTGAAGCTTTCTTT
J: TRBJ1-1
V: TRBV7-6
size: few
D: -

CDR3: CASRSGGGSAEAFF
DNA: TGTGCCAGCAGGTCCGGGGGGGGTAGCGCTGAAGCTTTCTTT
J: TRBJ1-1
V: TRBV9
size: once
D: -

CDR3: CASSPLDREGNTIYF
DNA: TGTGCCAGCAGCCCCCTGGACAGGGAAGGAAACACCATATATTTT
J: TRBJ1-3
V: TRBV9
size: -
D: TRBD1

CDR3: CASSQYYYEQYF
DNA: TGTGCCAGCAGCCAATACTACTACGAGCAGTACTTC
J: TRBJ2-7
V: TRBV7-9
size: few
D: -

CDR3: CASSSTGFYEQYF
DNA: TGTGCCAGCAGTTCGACAGGGTTCTACGAGCAGTACTTC
J: TRBJ2-7
V: TRBV5-5
size: -
D: TRBD1

CDR3: CASTLTGTRNQPQHF
DNA: TGTGCCAGCACCTTGACGGGGACAAGGAATCAGCCCCAGCATTTT
J: TRBJ1-5
V: TRBV2
size: -
D: -

CDR3: CASSFHEGTRRPEELFF
DNA: TGCGCCAGCAGCTTTCATGAGGGGACTCGGAGGCCGGAGGAGCTGTTTTTT
J: TRBJ2-2
V: TRBV5-1
size: -
D: -

CDR3: CASSLGPAGGHQRETQYF
DNA: TGTGCCAGCAGCTTGGGTCCAGCGGGGGGGCATCAGCGAGAGACCCAGTACTTC
J: TRBJ2-5
V: TRBV5-4
size: -
D: TRBD2

CDR3: CASSFSTGEETQYF
DNA: TGTGCCAGCAGCTTCTCTACAGGGGAAGAGACCCAGTACTTC
J: TRBJ2-5
V: TRBV7-8
size: -
D: TRBD1

CDR3: CASSSSGGALANTGELFF
DNA: TGTGCCAGTAGCTCTAGCGGGGGGGCATTAGCTAACACCGGGGAGCTGTTTTTT
J: TRBJ2-2
V: TRBV19
size: -
D: TRBD2

CDR3: CASSNRDRPFYGNQPQHF
DNA: TGTGCCAGCAGTAACCGGGACAGGCCCTTTTACGGCAATCAGCCCCAGCATTTT
J: TRBJ1-5
V: TRBV21-1
size: -
D: -

CDR3: CASSYNFGTGNTEAFF
DNA: TGTGCCAGCAGCTATAATTTCGGGACAGGGAACACTGAAGCTTTCTTT
J: TRBJ1-1
V: TRBV5-6
size: -
D: TRBD1

CDR3: CASKTRQGSNSPLHF
DNA: TGTGCCAGCAAAACCCGACAGGGAAGTAATTCACCCCTCCACTTT
J: TRBJ1-6
V: TRBV2
size: few
D: TRBD1

CDR3: CASSLTGSSAGGVKQFF
DNA: TGTGCCAGCAGCTTAACAGGTTCTTCTGCGGGGGGGGTTAAGCAGTTCTTC
J: TRBJ2-1
V: TRBV7-3
size: few
D: TRBD2